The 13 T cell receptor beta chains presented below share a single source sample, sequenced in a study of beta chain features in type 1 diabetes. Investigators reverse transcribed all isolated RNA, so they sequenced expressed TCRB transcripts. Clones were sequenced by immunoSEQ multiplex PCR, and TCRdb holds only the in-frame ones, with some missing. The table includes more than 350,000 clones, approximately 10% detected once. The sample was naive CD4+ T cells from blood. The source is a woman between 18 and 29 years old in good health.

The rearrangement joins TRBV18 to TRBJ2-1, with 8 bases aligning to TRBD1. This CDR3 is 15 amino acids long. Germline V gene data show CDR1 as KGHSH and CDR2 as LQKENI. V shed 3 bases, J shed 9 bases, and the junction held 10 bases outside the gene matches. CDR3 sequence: CASSPDRGNKGEQFF. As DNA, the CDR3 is TGTGCCAGCTCACCCGACAGGGGCAACAAGGGTGAGCAGTTCTTC. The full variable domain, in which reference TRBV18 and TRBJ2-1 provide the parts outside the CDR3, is NAGVMQNPRHLVRRRGQEARLRCSPMKGHSHVYWYRQLPEEGLKFMVYLQKENIIDESGMPKERFSAEFPKEGPSILRIQQVVRGDSAAYFCASSPDRGNKGEQFFGPGTRLTVL.

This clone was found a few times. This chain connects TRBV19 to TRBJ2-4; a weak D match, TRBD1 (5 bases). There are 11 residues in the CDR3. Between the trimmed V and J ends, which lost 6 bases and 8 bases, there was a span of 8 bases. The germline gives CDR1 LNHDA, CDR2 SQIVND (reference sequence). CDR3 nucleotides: TGTGCCAGTAGGCAGGGCGACATTCAGTACTTC. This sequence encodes CASRQGDIQYF.

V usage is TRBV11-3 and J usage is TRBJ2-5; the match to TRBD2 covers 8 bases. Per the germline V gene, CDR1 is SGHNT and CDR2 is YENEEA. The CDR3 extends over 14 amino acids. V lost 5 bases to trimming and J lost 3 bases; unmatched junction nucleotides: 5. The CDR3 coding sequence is TGTGCCAGCAGCGAGACTAGCGCGAAAGAGACCCAGTACTTC. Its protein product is CASSETSAKETQYF. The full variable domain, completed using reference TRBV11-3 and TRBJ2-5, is EAGVVQSPRYKIIEKKQPVAFWCNPISGHNTLYWYLQNLGQGPELLIRYENEEAVDDSQLPKDRFSAERLKGVDSTLKIQPAELGDSAVYLCASSETSAKETQYFGPGTRLLVL.

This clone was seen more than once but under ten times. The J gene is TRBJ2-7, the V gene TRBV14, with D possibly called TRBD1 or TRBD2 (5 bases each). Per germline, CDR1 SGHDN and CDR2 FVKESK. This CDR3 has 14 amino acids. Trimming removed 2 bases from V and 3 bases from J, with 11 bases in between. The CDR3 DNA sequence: TGTGCCAGCAGCCAAAGATGGGGGAGCTACGAGCAGTACTTC. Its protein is CASSQRWGSYEQYF.

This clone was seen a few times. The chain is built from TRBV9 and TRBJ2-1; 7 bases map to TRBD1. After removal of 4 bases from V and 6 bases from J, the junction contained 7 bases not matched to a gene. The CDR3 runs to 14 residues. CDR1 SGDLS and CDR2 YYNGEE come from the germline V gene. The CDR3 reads CASSSPGQFNEQFF. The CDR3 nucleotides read TGTGCCAGCAGCTCGCCGGGACAGTTCAATGAGCAGTTCTTC.

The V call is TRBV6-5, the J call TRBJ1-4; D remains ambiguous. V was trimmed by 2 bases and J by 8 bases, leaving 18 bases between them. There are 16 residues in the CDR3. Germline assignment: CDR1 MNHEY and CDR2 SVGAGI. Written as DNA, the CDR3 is TGTGCCAGCAGTTACCGGGCAGCGTCAGCCAGGGAAAAACTGTTTTTT. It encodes CASSYRAASAREKLFF.

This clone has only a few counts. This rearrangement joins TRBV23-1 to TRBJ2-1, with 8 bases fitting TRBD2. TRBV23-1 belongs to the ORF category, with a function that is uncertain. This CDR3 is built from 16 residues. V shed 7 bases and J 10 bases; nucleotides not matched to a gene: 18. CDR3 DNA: TGCGCCAGCACCCAATGGTCGGGAGGGACTCAGGGGGAGCAGTTCTTC. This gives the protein CASTQWSGGTQGEQFF.

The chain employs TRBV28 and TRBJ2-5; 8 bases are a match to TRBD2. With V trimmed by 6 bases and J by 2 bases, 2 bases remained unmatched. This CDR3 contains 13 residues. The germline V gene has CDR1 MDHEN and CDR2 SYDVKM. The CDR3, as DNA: TGTGCCAGCAGCGCTAGCGGGCAAGAGACCCAGTACTTC. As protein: CASSASGQETQYF.

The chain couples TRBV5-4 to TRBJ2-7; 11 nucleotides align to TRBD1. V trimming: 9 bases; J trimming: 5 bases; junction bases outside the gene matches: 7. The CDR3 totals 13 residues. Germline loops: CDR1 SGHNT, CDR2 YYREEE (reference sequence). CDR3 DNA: TGTGCCACGCATTGGGACAGGGGGGACGAGCAGTACTTC. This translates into CATHWDRGDEQYF.

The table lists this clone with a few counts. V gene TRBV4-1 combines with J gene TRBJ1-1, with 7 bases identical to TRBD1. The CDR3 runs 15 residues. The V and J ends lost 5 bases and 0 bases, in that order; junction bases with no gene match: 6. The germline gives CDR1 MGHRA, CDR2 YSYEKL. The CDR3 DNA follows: TGCGCCAGCAGCACTCGGGACAGAATGAACACTGAAGCTTTCTTT. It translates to CASSTRDRMNTEAFF.

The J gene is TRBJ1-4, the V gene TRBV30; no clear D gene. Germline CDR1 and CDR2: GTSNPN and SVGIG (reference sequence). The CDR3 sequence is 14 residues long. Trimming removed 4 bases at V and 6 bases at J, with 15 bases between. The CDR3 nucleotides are TGTGCCTGGAAACGGCATTTTGGGGATGAAAAACTGTTTTTT. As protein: CAWKRHFGDEKLFF.

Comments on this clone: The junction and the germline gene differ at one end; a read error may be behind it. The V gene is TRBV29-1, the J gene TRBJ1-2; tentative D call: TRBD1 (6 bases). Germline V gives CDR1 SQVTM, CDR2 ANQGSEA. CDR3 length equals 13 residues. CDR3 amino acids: CSVEGGLDYGYTF. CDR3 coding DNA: TGCAGCGTCGAAGGGGGTTTGGACTATGGCTACACCTTC.

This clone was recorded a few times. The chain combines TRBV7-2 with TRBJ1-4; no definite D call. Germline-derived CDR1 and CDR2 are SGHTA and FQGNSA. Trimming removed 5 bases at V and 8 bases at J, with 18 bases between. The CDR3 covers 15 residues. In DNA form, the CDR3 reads TGTGCCAGCAGCCACTCTGCGGGTCGGGAAGAAAAACTGTTTTTT. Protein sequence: CASSHSAGREEKLFF.